A selection of T cell receptor beta chains follows, all from one sample in a study of T cell responses to AZD1222 COVID-19 vaccine. Produced via immunoSEQ multiplex PCR; TCRdb's table is partial and in-frame only. The data show around 110,000 clones, approximately 86% seen once. This sample comprised peripheral blood, obtained on day 0 of AZD1222 vaccination. These receptors all come from an adult in good health. CDR3s include the opening cysteine and the closing phenylalanine or tryptophan. The D gene is left open where the match is weak. Clone size, where shown, is once, few, many, or a class for clones that have expanded.

once	TRBV28	TRBJ1-2	NA	TGTGCCAGCAGTCCGGGACTGAACTATGGCTACACCTTC	CASSPGLNYGYTF
NA	TRBV5-1	TRBJ2-5	NA	TGCGCCAGCAGCTTGGAAGGGGCCGGGGAGACCCAGTACTTC	CASSLEGAGETQYF
NA	TRBV5-1	TRBJ2-3	NA	TGCGCCAGCAGCTTGATTGTAGGAATGGCAGATACGCAGTATTTT	CASSLIVGMADTQYF
NA	TRBV9	TRBJ1-2	TRBD1	TGTGCCAGCAGCCCCCGGACAGGGGGCAACTATGGCTACACCTTC	CASSPRTGGNYGYTF
once	TRBV7-2	TRBJ2-3	TRBD2	TGTGCCAGCAGCTCCGGACTAGCAGGTGCAGATACGCAGTATTTT	CASSSGLAGADTQYF
NA	TRBV7-2	TRBJ2-1	TRBD2	TGTGCCAGCAGCTTGGGCAGAAGACGCGGGCGGGAGGGGAGTGAGCAGTTCTTC	CASSLGRRRGREGSEQFF
NA	TRBV7-3	TRBJ1-2	TRBD1	TGTGCCAGCAGCTTAAGAGGCCAGGGGGCGGACTATGGCTACACCTTC	CASSLRGQGADYGYTF
NA	TRBV7-2	TRBJ2-5	TRBD2	TGTGCCAGCAGTGCGGGGGGTGATAGAGAGACCCAGTACTTC	CASSAGGDRETQYF
NA	TRBV18	TRBJ2-7	NA	TGTGCCAGCTCACCACCGATTTCTAACGAGCAGTACTTC	CASSPPISNEQYF
NA	TRBV2	TRBJ2-1	NA	TGTGCCAGCAGCGGAGGACGGGCCGTGGGTGAGCAGTTCTTC	CASSGGRAVGEQFF
NA	TRBV9	TRBJ2-5	TRBD2	TGTGCCAGCAGTTCGGGGACTAGCGGGAGGGTACAAGAGACCCAGTACTTC	CASSSGTSGRVQETQYF
NA	TRBV10-3	TRBJ2-7	NA	TGTGCCAGCCGGGACACGGAAAACGAGCAGTACTTC	CASRDTENEQYF
NA	TRBV7-3	TRBJ1-2	TRBD1	TGTGCCAGCAGCTCGACAGGGAATATAGGTGGCTACACCTTC	CASSSTGNIGGYTF
once	TRBV28	TRBJ1-5	TRBD1	TGTGCCAGCACCGAGATAGGGGGCAACAATCAGCCCCAGCATTTT	CASTEIGGNNQPQHF
NA	TRBV7-3	TRBJ2-2	NA	TGTGCCAGCAGCCTAGACTACGCGAACACCGGGGAGCTGTTTTTT	CASSLDYANTGELFF
once	TRBV29-1	TRBJ1-1	NA	TGCAGCGTTGCTCCTAAAGCGGAAGCTTTCTTT	CSVAPKAEAFF